Listed below are T cell receptor beta chains from one sample, sequenced in a study of a mutant IDH1 vaccine in newly diagnosed glioma. Assay: immunoSEQ multiplex PCR; the TCRdb copy retains only in-frame clones and omits some. The data show roughly 50,000 clones, with roughly 82% seen just once and approximately 2.8% held by the top ten. Their target antigens are unknown. The sample consisted of PBMCs, taken from a glioma patient whose treatment included an IDH1 peptide vaccine. The origin of the receptors is a woman younger than 35 with glioma. Some clones in this sample may be carry-over from other donors' samples. The CDR3 runs from the conserved cysteine through the conserved F or W. A D gene is named only where the DNA matches it firmly. Only part of the rows carry a size: once, few, many, or a class if the clone is expanded.

J: TRBJ1-5
D: NA
size: NA
V: TRBV23-1
CDR3: CASSLRKRGGQPQHF
DNA: TGCGCCAGCAGTCTTAGGAAGAGGGGGGGACAGCCCCAGCATTTT

J: TRBJ1-1
D: NA
size: NA
V: TRBV19
CDR3: CASRDFGTGNTEAFF
DNA: TGTGCCAGTAGGGATTTCGGGACGGGTAACACTGAAGCTTTCTTT

J: TRBJ2-5
D: TRBD2
size: once
V: TRBV19
CDR3: CASSSGLATQETQYF
DNA: TGTGCCAGTAGTTCGGGACTAGCGACACAAGAGACCCAGTACTTC

J: TRBJ1-1
D: NA
size: NA
V: TRBV5-5
CDR3: CASSLAGGRGTEAFF
DNA: TGTGCCAGCAGCTTGGCCGGGGGGAGGGGGACTGAAGCTTTCTTT

J: TRBJ1-5
D: TRBD1
size: few
V: TRBV10-3
CDR3: CAISPTGQVGNQPQHF
DNA: TGTGCCATCAGTCCCACCGGACAGGTAGGGAATCAGCCCCAGCATTTT

J: TRBJ2-7
D: NA
size: few
V: TRBV19
CDR3: CASSSARSYEQYF
DNA: TGTGCCAGTAGTTCTGCCAGGAGCTACGAGCAGTACTTC

J: TRBJ2-3
D: TRBD2
size: NA
V: TRBV7-7
CDR3: CASSPLPPGLAGRTDTQYF
DNA: TGTGCTAGCAGCCCTCTACCCCCGGGACTAGCGGGACGCACAGATACGCAGTATTTT

J: TRBJ2-3
D: TRBD2
size: NA
V: TRBV7-6
CDR3: CASSSHPLAGGSTDTQYF
DNA: TGTGCCAGCAGCTCACACCCCCTAGCGGGGGGGAGCACAGATACGCAGTATTTT

J: TRBJ2-7
D: TRBD2
size: NA
V: TRBV12-5
CDR3: CASGPSGRANEQYF
DNA: TGTGCTAGTGGTCCAAGCGGGAGGGCCAACGAGCAGTACTTC

J: TRBJ2-7
D: NA
size: NA
V: TRBV9
CDR3: CASSVATWDTREKQYF
DNA: TGTGCCAGCAGCGTAGCTACATGGGACACCCGGGAAAAGCAGTACTTC

J: TRBJ2-3
D: NA
size: NA
V: TRBV30
CDR3: CASTIPLRTDTQYF
DNA: TGTGCCTCAACTATCCCCCTAAGGACAGATACGCAGTATTTT

J: TRBJ2-1
D: TRBD1
size: NA
V: TRBV15
CDR3: CATSRDLQGAGSYNEQFF
DNA: TGTGCCACCAGCAGAGACTTACAGGGGGCGGGCTCCTACAATGAGCAGTTCTTC

J: TRBJ2-2
D: TRBD2
size: NA
V: TRBV19
CDR3: CASRSLAGTGELFF
DNA: TGTGCCAGTAGGTCCCTAGCGGGGACCGGGGAGCTGTTTTTT

J: TRBJ2-7
D: NA
size: NA
V: TRBV29-1
CDR3: CSVEDPAGRSYEQYF
DNA: TGCAGCGTTGAAGATCCGGCGGGCCGCTCCTACGAGCAGTACTTC

J: TRBJ2-7
D: NA
size: NA
V: TRBV9
CDR3: CASTRTGAGEQYF
DNA: TGTGCCAGCACCCGTACGGGGGCGGGCGAGCAGTACTTC

J: TRBJ2-7
D: NA
size: NA
V: TRBV6-5
CDR3: CASNGYSGNEQYF
DNA: TGTGCCAGCAATGGATATTCAGGGAACGAGCAGTACTTC

J: TRBJ1-2
D: NA
size: NA
V: TRBV10-2
CDR3: CASIDNYGYTF
DNA: TGCGCCAGCATTGATAACTATGGCTACACCTTC

J: TRBJ1-2
D: NA
size: few
V: TRBV5-1
CDR3: CASSLAADNYGYTF
DNA: TGCGCCAGCAGCTTGGCGGCGGATAACTATGGCTACACCTTC

J: TRBJ2-2
D: NA
size: NA
V: TRBV19
CDR3: CASSGVVLPGELFF
DNA: TGTGCCAGTAGTGGGGTGGTTTTGCCCGGGGAGCTGTTTTTT

J: TRBJ2-1
D: TRBD2
size: NA
V: TRBV5-1
CDR3: CASSPGLAGYNEQFF
DNA: TGCGCCAGCAGCCCTGGACTAGCGGGATACAATGAGCAGTTCTTC

J: TRBJ2-7
D: NA
size: NA
V: TRBV10-3
CDR3: CAIRDAQGMFYEQYF
DNA: TGTGCCATCAGAGACGCACAGGGAATGTTCTACGAGCAGTACTTC

J: TRBJ1-1
D: TRBD1
size: NA
V: TRBV5-1
CDR3: CASSSPWGGTGSDTEAFF
DNA: TGCGCCAGCAGCTCCCCGTGGGGGGGGACAGGGTCCGACACTGAAGCTTTCTTT

J: TRBJ2-7
D: TRBD2
size: NA
V: TRBV7-8
CDR3: CASSLAKRGGHYEQYF
DNA: TGTGCCAGCAGCTTAGCTAAGCGGGGGGGCCATTACGAGCAGTACTTC

J: TRBJ2-1
D: TRBD2
size: NA
V: TRBV5-1
CDR3: CASSPGLAGTSSYNEQFF
DNA: TGCGCCAGCAGCCCGGGACTAGCGGGGACTAGCTCCTACAATGAGCAGTTCTTC

J: TRBJ1-5
D: NA
size: NA
V: TRBV5-1
CDR3: CASSLDAGVQPQHF
DNA: TGCGCCAGCAGCTTGGACGCAGGGGTACAGCCCCAGCATTTT

J: TRBJ1-5
D: NA
size: NA
V: TRBV27
CDR3: CASSPQGYSNQPQHF
DNA: TGTGCCAGCAGTCCCCAGGGTTATAGCAATCAGCCCCAGCATTTT

J: TRBJ1-3
D: NA
size: NA
V: TRBV30
CDR3: CAWSTRVGDTIYF
DNA: TGTGCCTGGAGTACCAGGGTTGGAGACACCATATATTTT